This T cell receptor beta chain was identified during a study of OX40 agonist ivuxolimab in advanced cancers. Study-wide context: The costimulatory receptor OX40 (CD134) was targeted by ivuxolimab, a fully human IgG2 agonistic monoclonal antibody. Intravenous ivuxolimab was administered to patients every 2 weeks at six dose levels: 0.01, 0.1, 0.3, 1.5, 3 and 10 mg/kg. Among the 50 to 55 dose-escalation patients, some 20 had hepatocellular carcinoma, 15 or so melanoma, 9 renal cell carcinoma and 9 head and neck cancer. In the dose-escalation cohort, approximately 80% of patients were male, and the mean age was 60 years with a range of roughly 20 to 79. Patients were allowed to have had prior anti-PD-1, anti-PD-L1 or anti-CTLA-4 therapy, and less than 45% of the dose-escalation patients had previously received checkpoint inhibitors. Partial responses occurred in three dose-escalation patients, of whom one had hepatocellular carcinoma and two had cutaneous melanoma. The point of sequencing TCRbeta in the periphery was to test whether ivuxolimab changed TCR sequence diversity and drove clonal T-cell expansion. The monotherapy dose-escalation portion (N of about 49 patients) of the phase I ivuxolimab trial is reported in the paper.

In regard to this clone: No antigen is known for it. No base quality values were provided; no much bigger clone lies one nucleotide off.

Genomic DNA was isolated from the sorted cells so that the TCRbeta CDR3 region could be sequenced. The immunoSEQ Assay was used for sequencing of TCRbeta CDR3 regions. TCRdb stores this immuneACCESS table with in-frame sequences only. Part of the clones is absent; in the studies checked, under half of the shortfall reflects unresolved V genes, and no reason is known for the rest. Across this sample there are roughly 97,000 clones, with roughly nine tenths seen only once. Around 5.2% of the sample goes to the ten largest clones. Patients with a history of autoimmune disease or receiving systemic immunosuppression were excluded from the trial. Peripheral blood for TCR sequencing was collected from all dose cohorts at baseline, on cycle 4 day 1, and on cycle 7 day 1. The samples were taken from a phase I, first-in-human, multicenter, open-label dose-escalation trial of ivuxolimab. Adults with locally advanced or metastatic melanoma, renal cell carcinoma, hepatocellular carcinoma or head and neck squamous cell carcinoma were enrolled in the trial. CD4+ and CD8+ T cells were sorted separately from peripheral blood before TCR sequencing.

Study-wide findings and limitations: Partial responders in the 0.1-3.0 mg/kg groups had among the lowest normalized peripheral clonal expansion, especially among CD8+ T cells. At doses from 0.1 to 3.0 mg/kg, clonal expansion was seen in both CD4+ and CD8+ blood T cells between baseline and week 6. Low levels of normalized T-cell clonal expansion were also seen in some nonresponding patients. On average, CD8+ T cells showed more expanded clones than CD4+ T cells after ivuxolimab. Which antigens the clonally expanded peripheral T cells were specific for was not determined.

V is reduced by 4 bases and J by 5 bases, leaving a spacing of 12 bases between them. Including the terminal cysteine and phenylalanine, the CDR3 comprises 13 residues. Only the CDR3 DNA stays, 39 bases, in frame from base 1. The germline V gene specifies SGDLS as CDR1 and YYNGEE as CDR2. This TCR was recovered from an adult with an advanced solid tumor such as melanoma, head and neck, liver or kidney cancer. The sample in question was CD4+ or CD8+ T cells sorted from blood, obtained in a trial of the OX40 agonist ivuxolimab. This sequence uses TRBV9 and TRBJ2-5; the D gene is not confidently resolved. The sequenced DNA is TGTGCCAGCAGCCCCCCGGATGAGGAGACCCAGTACTTC. It translates to CASSPPDEETQYF.